The present entry profiles one TCR beta chain with its context. The germline CDR1 and CDR2 sequences are LGHNA and YNFKEQ. The CDR3 covers 15 residues. V lost 0 bases to trimming and J lost 5 bases, with 10 bases between them. Authors' analysis steps: Reference gene primer amplification gave nucleated cell count estimates. Using immunoSEQ multiplex PCR, the repertoire was profiled, and TCRdb retains in-frame clones only, with some absent. Clonal size and the V and J genes are those of that table, whereas D and trimming came from the DNA. The sample shows 170,000 or so clones, over 80% of them seen only once. This entry comes from a study of blood T cell repertoires in COVID-19. At the level of the study: The United States, Italy and Spain supplied acute and convalescent COVID-19 samples. Nucleic acid was either cDNA or gDNA, and it came from T cells, B-cell-depleted T cells, or PBMCs.

The sequencing input was peripheral blood. This TCR was sampled from a woman aged 60-70 years with acute or convalescent COVID-19. The chain couples TRBV4-2 to TRBJ1-4; no reliable D call. CDR3 loop: CASSQDGQRNEKLFF. DNA for the CDR3: TGTGCCAGCAGCCAAGACGGTCAGCGGAATGAAAAACTGTTTTTT.